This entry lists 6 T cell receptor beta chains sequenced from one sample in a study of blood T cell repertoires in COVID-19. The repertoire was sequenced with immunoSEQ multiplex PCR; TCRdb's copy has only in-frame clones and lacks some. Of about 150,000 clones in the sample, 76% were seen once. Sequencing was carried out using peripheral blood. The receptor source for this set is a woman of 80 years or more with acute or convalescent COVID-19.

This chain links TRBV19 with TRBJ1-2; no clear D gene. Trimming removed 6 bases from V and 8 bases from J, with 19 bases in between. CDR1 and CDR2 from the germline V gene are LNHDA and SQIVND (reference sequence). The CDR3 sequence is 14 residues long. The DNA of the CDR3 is TGTGCCAGTAGGATGGACTACCCCCCTATAGGCTACACCTTC. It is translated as CASRMDYPPIGYTF.

In nucleotides, the CDR3 is TGTGCCAGCTCACCTCAACTGGAGGATACTGAAGCTTTCTTT. Protein product: CASSPQLEDTEAFF. This chain connects TRBV18 to TRBJ1-1, with D unresolved. This CDR3 is built from 14 residues. Germline V gene data show CDR1 as KGHSH and CDR2 as LQKENI. V dropped 3 bases and J dropped 5 bases, with 13 bases sitting between them.

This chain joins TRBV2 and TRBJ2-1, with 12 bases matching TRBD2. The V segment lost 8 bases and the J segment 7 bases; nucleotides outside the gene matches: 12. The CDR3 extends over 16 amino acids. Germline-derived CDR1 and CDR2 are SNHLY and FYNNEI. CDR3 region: CASALLTSGSYNEQFF. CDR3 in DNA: TGTGCCAGCGCACTTCTGACTAGCGGGAGTTATAATGAGCAGTTCTTC.

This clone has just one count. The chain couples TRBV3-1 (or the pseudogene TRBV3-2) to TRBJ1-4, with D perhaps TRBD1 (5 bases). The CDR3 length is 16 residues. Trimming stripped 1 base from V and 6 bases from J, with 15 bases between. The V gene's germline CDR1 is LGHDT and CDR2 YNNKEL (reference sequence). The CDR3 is CASSQAPTEKYEKLFF. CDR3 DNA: TGTGCCAGCAGCCAAGCTCCGACAGAGAAATATGAAAAACTGTTTTTT.

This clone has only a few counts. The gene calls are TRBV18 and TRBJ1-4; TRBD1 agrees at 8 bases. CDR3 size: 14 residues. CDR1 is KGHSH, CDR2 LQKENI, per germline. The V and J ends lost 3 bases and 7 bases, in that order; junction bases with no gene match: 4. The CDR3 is CASSPQGAGEKLFF. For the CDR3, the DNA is TGTGCCAGCTCACCGCAGGGGGCGGGTGAAAAACTGTTTTTT.

CDR3 in DNA: TGTGCCAGCAGTTCCTACGCCAGGGGGCCCTACGAGCAGTACTTC. It encodes CASSSYARGPYEQYF. The rearrangement joins TRBV27 to TRBJ2-7; TRBD1 aligns across 8 bases. Germline lookup yields CDR1 MNHEY and CDR2 SMNVEV (reference sequence). The CDR3 spans 15 residues. Losses at the gene ends were 4 bases for V and 2 bases for J; bases not matched to a gene: 7.